Listed below are T cell receptor beta chains from one sample, sequenced in a study of blood T cell repertoires in COVID-19. Method: immunoSEQ multiplex PCR; TCRdb's copy keeps in-frame clones and lacks some. The table has 87,000 or so clones, roughly 88% seen once. The sample taken for sequencing was peripheral blood. The receptors shown here come from a woman aged 80 or over with COVID-19, enrolled during active disease. The CDR3 runs from the conserved cysteine through the conserved F or W. A D gene is named only where the DNA matches it firmly. The size field is filled for only some rows; it gives once, few, many or a size class.

clone_size	d_call	v_call	j_call	cdr3_nt	cdr3_aa
.	TRBD1	TRBV14	TRBJ2-7	TGTGCCAGCAGCCAAGATGCGTGGGACAGGGGCGCCTACGAGCAGTACTTC	CASSQDAWDRGAYEQYF
few	.	TRBV9	TRBJ2-2	TGTGCCAGCAGCCTTGATGAGGGGGAGCTGTTTTTT	CASSLDEGELFF
.	.	TRBV28	TRBJ1-1	TGTGCCAGCAGACGAGAAGTCCCTCTAGAAGCTTTCTTT	CASRREVPLEAFF
.	.	TRBV19	TRBJ2-7	TGTGCCAGTTCCCCTCGGAGTGAGCGGTACGAGCAGTACTTC	CASSPRSERYEQYF
.	.	TRBV14	TRBJ1-2	TGTGCCAGCAGCCCCCGGGACACCGGGACCCTTGGCTACACCTTC	CASSPRDTGTLGYTF
.	TRBD2	TRBV28	TRBJ2-7	TGTGCCAGCAGCCCCGAGGGCGGGAGACGGTACGAGCAGTACTTC	CASSPEGGRRYEQYF
.	.	TRBV27	TRBJ2-6	TGTGCCAGCAGTTTAGTAAGAGGGACTGGGGCCAACGTCCTGACTTTC	CASSLVRGTGANVLTF
.	TRBD2	TRBV28	TRBJ2-7	TGTGCCAGCAGTTCCCCGGGGGGGAGGGTCTACGAGCAGTACTTC	CASSSPGGRVYEQYF
.	.	TRBV27	TRBJ2-1	TGTGCCAGCAGTATAGGGGTCGGTCTCTACAATGAGCAGTTCTTC	CASSIGVGLYNEQFF
.	TRBD1	TRBV5-4	TRBJ1-2	TGTGCCAGCAGCCGCCAGGGACAGGGAAACTATGGCTACACCTTC	CASSRQGQGNYGYTF
.	.	TRBV19	TRBJ1-1	TGTGCCAGTAGTCCCAACGCGGGGGGCAGGTTCTTT	CASSPNAGGRFF
.	TRBD1	TRBV18	TRBJ2-5	TGTGCCAGCTCCCTCGGGACAGTATACCAAGAGACCCAGTACTTC	CASSLGTVYQETQYF
.	.	TRBV21-1	TRBJ2-7	TGTGCCAGCAGGGGGGACAGGGAACCCTACGAGCAGTACTTC	CASRGDREPYEQYF
once	.	TRBV9	TRBJ2-7	TGTGCCAGCAGCGTAGACCCGGCAGGGCCCTCCTACGAGCAGTACTTC	CASSVDPAGPSYEQYF
.	.	TRBV9	TRBJ2-7	TGTGCCAGCAGCGTAGAGGGGCACCACGAGCAGTACTTC	CASSVEGHHEQYF
.	.	TRBV6-5	TRBJ1-2	TGTGCCAGCAGTTCAACCCAGGGAGGCTACACCTTC	CASSSTQGGYTF
.	TRBD1	TRBV19	TRBJ1-6	TGTGCCAGTAGCAACCCGCCGGGACAGCTAAATTCACCCCTCCACTTT	CASSNPPGQLNSPLHF
.	TRBD2	TRBV5-1	TRBJ2-2	TGCGCCAGCAGCCATATCGGACTAGCGGCGAACACCGGGGAGCTGTTTTTT	CASSHIGLAANTGELFF
.	.	TRBV2	TRBJ2-7	TGTGCCAGCAACAAATACTACGAGCAGTACTTC	CASNKYYEQYF
.	.	TRBV12-5	TRBJ1-6	TGTGCTAGTGGTTTCGGGGAACCTAATTCACCCCTCCACTTT	CASGFGEPNSPLHF